The T cell receptor (beta chain) under discussion was sequenced for a study of shared clonotypes between healthy human individuals. Background on the study: A few men and a couple of women, aged 18 to 49, were donors.

It was at deep level that the assay was run. Sequencing used immunoSEQ multiplex PCR; TCRdb keeps in-frame clones, though not all of them. The sample shows under 1,100,000 clones, about three quarters of them seen only once. Study-level results: Clonotypes that were shared across a few donors made up about 4.5% of naive CD4 clonotypes. Unshared clonotypes carried lower generation probabilities than those common to all four donors.

As to this clone: The antigen is not known.

CDR1 SNHLY and CDR2 FYNNEI come from the germline V gene. This CDR3 is 11 amino acids long. V was trimmed by 2 bases and J by 10 bases, leaving 5 bases between them. The chain combines TRBV2 with TRBJ1-4; D ambiguous. The material sequenced was memory CD4+ T cells sorted from blood. Noted subset: CD45RA-negative fraction. This TCR derives from a man between 18 and 35 years old in good health. Here the CDR3 reads CASSELSKLFF. The CDR3 coding sequence is TGTGCCAGCAGTGAACTATCAAAACTGTTTTTT.